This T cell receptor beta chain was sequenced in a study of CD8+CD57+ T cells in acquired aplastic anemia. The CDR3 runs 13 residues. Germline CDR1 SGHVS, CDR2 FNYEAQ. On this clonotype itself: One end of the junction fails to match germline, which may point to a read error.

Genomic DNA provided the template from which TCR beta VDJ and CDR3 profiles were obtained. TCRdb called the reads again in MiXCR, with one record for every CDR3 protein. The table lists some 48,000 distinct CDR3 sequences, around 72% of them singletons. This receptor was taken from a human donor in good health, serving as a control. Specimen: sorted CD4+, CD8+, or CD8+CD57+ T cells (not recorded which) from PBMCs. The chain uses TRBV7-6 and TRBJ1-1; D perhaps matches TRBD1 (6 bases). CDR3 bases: TGTGCTAGCAGCCTCGGGGCAGGGGATGAAGCTTTCTTT. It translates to CASSLGAGDEAFF.